Ten or more counts support the clone carrying this T cell receptor (beta chain). What it recognizes is unknown. Purified naive CD4+ T cells were depleted of CD25+ Tregs. Semi-nested PCR with Nested Universal Primer A followed constant-region reverse priming of full-length variable regions. In TCRdb, the 5' RACE reads were re-called with MiXCR into one record per CDR3 protein. The sample carries about 13,000 distinct CDR3 sequences, 20% to 30% recorded once. Germline lookup yields CDR1 DFQATT and CDR2 SNEGSKA (reference sequence). CDR3 length equals 15 residues. The ends were cut back, 4 bases at V and 5 bases at J, with 21 bases in the middle. The study's findings and limits: Greatest tumor Treg TCR overlap was with tumor naive CD4+ cells. The TCR gene usage of tumor memory CD4+ T cells clustered together with blood and lymph node memory CD4+ cells and with lymph node naive CD4+ cells.

This rearrangement joins TRBV20-1 to TRBJ2-7; possible D gene TRBD1, 7 bases. The sequence came from a female donor with breast cancer. The sequenced sample consisted of naive CD4+ T cells sorted from blood. Subset described: naive CD4+ T cells, CD4+CD45RA+CD25-. The DNA of the CDR3 is TGCAGTGCTATTTCCCCCCGGGCGGGACAGAACGAGCAGTACTTC. The encoded protein is CSAISPRAGQNEQYF.